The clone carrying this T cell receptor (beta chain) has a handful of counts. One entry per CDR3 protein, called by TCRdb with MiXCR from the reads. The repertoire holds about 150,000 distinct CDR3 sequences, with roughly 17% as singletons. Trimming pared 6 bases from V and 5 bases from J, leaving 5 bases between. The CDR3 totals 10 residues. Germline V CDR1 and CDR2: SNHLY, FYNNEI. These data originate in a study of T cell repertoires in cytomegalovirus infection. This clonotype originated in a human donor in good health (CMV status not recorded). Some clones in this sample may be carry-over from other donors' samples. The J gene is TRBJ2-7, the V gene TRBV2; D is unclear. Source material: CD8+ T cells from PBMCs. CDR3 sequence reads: CASRANEQYF. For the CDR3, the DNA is TGTGCCAGCAGGGCAAACGAGCAGTACTTC.